This is a list of T cell receptor beta chains from one sample in a study of CD8+ T cells in alopecia areata. Method: immunoSEQ multiplex PCR; TCRdb's copy keeps in-frame clones and lacks some. The sample holds approximately 150,000 clones; about three fifths are singletons and the top ten take 30% to 45%. The sample consisted of CD8+ T cells sorted from blood. These receptors were collected from a human donor in good health. The CDR3 runs from the conserved cysteine through the conserved F or W. The order of the fields is J gene, V gene, clone size, D gene, CDR3 DNA, CDR3 protein. D genes are given only for firm matches. Clone size is not always given. Where it is, it says once, few, many or a class for expanded clones.

TRBJ2-1 | TRBV19 | NA | NA | TGTGCCAGTAGTTTGTCGTATGAGCAGTTCTTC | CASSLSYEQFF
TRBJ2-1 | TRBV19 | NA | NA | TGTGCCAGTAACCAGGGGGGGACCCTCTCCAATGAGCAGTTCTTC | CASNQGGTLSNEQFF
TRBJ1-4 | TRBV6-1 | NA | TRBD1 | TGTGCCAGTTACAGGGGTAACGAAAAACTGTTTTTT | CASYRGNEKLFF
TRBJ2-1 | TRBV30 | NA | NA | TGTGCCTGGGACCGTCAAGGGGCAATCAATGAGCAGTTCTTC | CAWDRQGAINEQFF
TRBJ2-1 | TRBV29-1 | NA | NA | TGCAGCGTTTTCGCCGGGACCGGGCAGTTCTTC | CSVFAGTGQFF
TRBJ2-1 | TRBV5-6 | NA | TRBD2 | TGTGCCAGCAGCTTGACTAGCGGGGGACCCTACAATGAGCAGTTCTTC | CASSLTSGGPYNEQFF
TRBJ2-2 | TRBV15 | NA | TRBD2 | TGTGCCACCAGCAGAAGGACTAGCGGGTACACCGGGGAGCTGTTTTTT | CATSRRTSGYTGELFF
TRBJ2-2 | TRBV12-5 | few | NA | TGTGCTAGTGGTTTGCGGGGGCAAACCGGGGAGCTGTTTTTT | CASGLRGQTGELFF
TRBJ2-2 | TRBV5-4 | few | TRBD2 | TGTGCCAGCAGCCAGAGACTAGCGCTAAACACCGGGGAGCTGTTTTTT | CASSQRLALNTGELFF
TRBJ2-7 | TRBV4-1 | once | NA | TGCGCCAGCAGCCCCAAATACAGCGATTCCTACGAGCAGTACTTC | CASSPKYSDSYEQYF
TRBJ2-1 | TRBV29-1 | NA | NA | TGCAGCTTAAGGGTATACAATGAGCAGTTCTTC | CSLRVYNEQFF
TRBJ1-5 | TRBV19 | NA | NA | TGTGCCAGTAGTAGGGCAGGCGGACAGCCCCAGCATTTT | CASSRAGGQPQHF
TRBJ2-5 | TRBV9 | NA | NA | TGTGCCAGCAGCGTAGGTTCTAGCTGGCAAGAGACCCAGTACTTC | CASSVGSSWQETQYF
TRBJ2-4 | TRBV28 | NA | NA | TGTGCCACCACGGATCCGGCCAAAAACATTCAGTACTTC | CATTDPAKNIQYF
TRBJ2-1 | TRBV5-1 | NA | TRBD2 | TGCGCCAGCAGCAAAGCCGGGGCTAGCGGGAGAGGAGGGTACAATGAGCAGTTCTTC | CASSKAGASGRGGYNEQFF
TRBJ2-1 | TRBV7-9 | NA | NA | TGTGCCAGCAGCGCCGGGATCGCGGATGAGCAGTTCTTC | CASSAGIADEQFF
TRBJ1-2 | TRBV27 | few | NA | TGTGCCAGCAGTTCCCCTCCCAGGGTTGGCTACACCTTC | CASSSPPRVGYTF
TRBJ2-5 | TRBV6-1 | NA | TRBD1 | TGTGCCAGCAGTGAAGGGACAGGGTTAGAGACCCAGTACTTC | CASSEGTGLETQYF
TRBJ2-6 | TRBV29-1 | few | TRBD1 | TGCAGCGTTGAAGAGGTCCATGGACAGGGGCTCTCTGGGGCCAACGTCCTGACTTTC | CSVEEVHGQGLSGANVLTF
TRBJ2-1 | TRBV6-5 | few | TRBD2 | TGTGCCAGCCGCGCTAGCGGGAACCCCTACAATGAGCAGTTCTTC | CASRASGNPYNEQFF
TRBJ2-7 | TRBV19 | few | TRBD1 | TGTGCCAGCCAGGGGGACAGTCCTCTTTACGAGCAGTACTTC | CASQGDSPLYEQYF
TRBJ2-1 | TRBV30 | once | TRBD2 | TGTGCCGGAAGGACTAGCGAATCCTACAATGAGCAGTTCTTC | CAGRTSESYNEQFF
TRBJ2-7 | TRBV7-9 | NA | NA | TGTGCCAGCAGCTTAGTTAAGGGGAGCTCCTACGAGCAGTACTTC | CASSLVKGSSYEQYF
TRBJ2-7 | TRBV27 | NA | TRBD2 | TGTGCCAGCAGTGAGGGACTAGCGGGCGAGCAGTACTTC | CASSEGLAGEQYF
TRBJ2-7 | TRBV2 | NA | NA | TGTGCCAGCAGTGTCGGCAGAGCCTACGAGCAGTACTTC | CASSVGRAYEQYF
TRBJ2-2 | TRBV7-8 | NA | NA | TGTGCCAGCAGCTTAGCGCCGACTACCTTAACCGGGGAGCTGTTTTTT | CASSLAPTTLTGELFF
TRBJ2-3 | TRBV19 | NA | TRBD2 | TGTGCCAGTAGGATCGGACTAGCGGGAGGGGGTTCAGATACGCAGTATTTT | CASRIGLAGGGSDTQYF
TRBJ2-1 | TRBV7-9 | NA | NA | TGTGCCAGCAGCGAAGCCCCCGGGACTGGCTACAATGAGCAGTTCTTC | CASSEAPGTGYNEQFF
TRBJ1-5 | TRBV5-6 | NA | NA | TGTGCCAGCAGCTTTAAGGGGGTTTATCAGCCCCAGCATTTT | CASSFKGVYQPQHF
TRBJ2-2 | TRBV12-5 | NA | NA | TGTGCTAGTGGTTGGTCCGGGGAGCTGTTTTTT | CASGWSGELFF
TRBJ2-4 | TRBV2 | NA | NA | TGTGCCAGCAGTGAAAGAGGGATCCCCAAAAACATTCAGTACTTC | CASSERGIPKNIQYF
TRBJ2-5 | TRBV6-5 | NA | NA | TGTGCCAGCAGTTACAGTAACCAAGAGACCCAGTACTTC | CASSYSNQETQYF
TRBJ2-7 | TRBV29-1 | NA | TRBD1 | TGCAGCGTCCATACAGGGGGAACCTACGAGCAGTACTTC | CSVHTGGTYEQYF
TRBJ2-7 | TRBV11-1 | NA | NA | TGTGCCAGCAGCTTTACTTCTGCCTACGAGCAGTACTTC | CASSFTSAYEQYF
TRBJ1-2 | TRBV6-5 | NA | NA | TGTGCCAGCAGTCCCCGGTACGGGGTAGGCGGCTACACCTTC | CASSPRYGVGGYTF
TRBJ2-4 | TRBV23-1 | NA | NA | TGCGCCAGCAGTCAATCGGCAGGGGTTAGCAACATTCAGTACTTC | CASSQSAGVSNIQYF
TRBJ2-1 | TRBV29-1 | few | TRBD2 | TGCAGCGTTGTAGGGAGGGCCTACAATGAGCAGTTCTTC | CSVVGRAYNEQFF
TRBJ2-7 | TRBV27 | few | TRBD2 | TGTGCCAGCAGTCCGGGACTAGACGAGCAGTACTTC | CASSPGLDEQYF
TRBJ2-3 | TRBV4-1 | few | NA | TGCGCCAGCAGCCAGGGTTCAAGGGGAGTGACAGATACGCAGTATTTT | CASSQGSRGVTDTQYF